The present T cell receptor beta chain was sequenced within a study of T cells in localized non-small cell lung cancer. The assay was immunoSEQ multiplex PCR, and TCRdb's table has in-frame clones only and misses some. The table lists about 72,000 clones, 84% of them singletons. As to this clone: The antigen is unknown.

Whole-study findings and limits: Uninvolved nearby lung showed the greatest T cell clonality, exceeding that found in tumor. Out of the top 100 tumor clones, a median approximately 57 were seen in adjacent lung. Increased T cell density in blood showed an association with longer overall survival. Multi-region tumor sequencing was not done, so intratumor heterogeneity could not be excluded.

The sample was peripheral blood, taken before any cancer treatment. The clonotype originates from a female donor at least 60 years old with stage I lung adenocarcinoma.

CDR3 protein: CASSEWAGYGYTF. The CDR3 nucleotides are TGTGCCAGCAGTGAATGGGCGGGGTATGGCTACACCTTC. The chain carries TRBV2 and TRBJ1-2; no firm D call. With 2 bases removed from V and 5 bases from J, the gap between germline ends came to 9 bases. Looked up from germline, CDR1 is SNHLY and CDR2 is FYNNEI. The CDR3 spans 13 residues.